This T cell receptor beta chain originates from a study of cytomegalovirus exposure and HLA in healthy donors. Study as a whole: Across under 450 genotyped donors, more than 75% landed in the Caucasian-associated ancestry cluster. Whole-study findings and limits: Most likely, a cluster of highly shared sequence variants arose as a sequencing artifact. A later examination showed that TCR association rates differed by HLA locus, with DRB1 most and HLA-C fewest.

As regards this clone: As yet, its antigen is unknown.

The CDR3 has 19 residues. V was pared by 2 bases and J by 6 bases, with 20 bases of the junction left unmatched. The germline gives CDR1 SGHRS, CDR2 YFSETQ. PCR was performed using 60 Vbeta and 13 Jbeta primers. Sequencing used immunoSEQ multiplex PCR; TCRdb keeps in-frame clones, though not all of them. The table has 200,000 or so clones, around 86% seen once. Healthy people donating bone marrow made up the donors. The rearrangement uses TRBV5-1 and TRBJ1-1; 9 bases agree with TRBD1. The specimen sequenced was PBMCs. The sequence derives from a woman in her fifties or sixties in good health and CMV-seropositive. The CDR3: CASSFAVTRVGTGSAEAFF. CDR3 DNA: TGCGCCAGCAGCTTCGCTGTCACCCGTGTAGGGACAGGGAGCGCTGAAGCTTTCTTT.